This T cell receptor (beta chain) was captured by sequencing in a study of beta chain features in type 1 diabetes. Unmatched junction bases numbered 13, after V lost 5 bases and J lost 3 bases. This CDR3 comprises 16 residues. Germline CDR1 is LNHDA and CDR2 is SQIVND (reference sequence). To note about this clone: Its cognate antigen is unknown.

Every bit of the isolated RNA underwent reverse transcription, so sequencing read expressed TCRB transcripts. Only in-frame clones appear in the TCRdb table, and some are missing; sequencing was by immunoSEQ multiplex PCR. Of some 150,000 clones in the sample, about 10% are singletons; the top ten hold around 0.68%. General study points: Comparison showed that naive, central memory and Treg TCRB repertoires appeared more similar among patients than among healthy donors. Reduced insertions and increased deletions marked VDJ junctions in type 1 diabetes patients.

Markers CD45RO/CCR7/CD25/CD127/CD95/CD27 served to sort CD4+ naive, central memory, regulatory and stem cell-like memory cells. Sequenced: central memory CD4+ T cells from blood. The rearrangement uses TRBV19 and TRBJ2-7; the match to TRBD2 covers 7 bases. This receptor was taken from a man between 18 and 29 years old in good health. CDR3 sequence reads: CASSRQKGRGNYEQYF. In DNA form, the CDR3 reads TGTGCCAGTAGTCGCCAGAAAGGGCGGGGGAACTACGAGCAGTACTTC.